This T cell receptor (beta chain) is from a study of shared T cell receptors in the human thymus. Germline V gene sequence: CDR1 LNHDA, CDR2 SQIVND (reference sequence). The length of the CDR3 is 13 residues. The ends lost 6 bases at V and 8 bases at J; junction bases unmatched: 9. Using immunoSEQ multiplex PCR, the repertoire was profiled, and TCRdb retains in-frame clones only, with some absent. The table includes more than 550,000 clones, 80% to 90% detected once. The same sample was also used in a study of human thymus T cells. That work contributes: The study used thymus tissue resected during corrective heart surgery. What appeared biased in thymic and blood repertoires was the usage of V and J genes. Related research found strongly overlapping thymic repertoires in unrelated individuals.

The V and J genes are TRBV19 and TRBJ1-2; 7 nucleotides line up with TRBD1. Sequencing was carried out using thymocytes. This receptor was taken from a boy less than two years old with a congenital heart defect. The CDR3 coding sequence is TGTGCCAGTAGATCGGACAGGTCTGGGGGCTACACCTTC. Translation gives CASRSDRSGGYTF. The variable domain in full, completed from reference TRBV19 and TRBJ1-2, reads DGGITQSPKYLFRKEGQNVTLSCEQNLNHDAMYWYRQDPGQGLRLIYYSQIVNDFQKGDIAEGYSVSREKKESFPLTVTSAQKNPTAFYLCASRSDRSGGYTFGSGTRLTVV.